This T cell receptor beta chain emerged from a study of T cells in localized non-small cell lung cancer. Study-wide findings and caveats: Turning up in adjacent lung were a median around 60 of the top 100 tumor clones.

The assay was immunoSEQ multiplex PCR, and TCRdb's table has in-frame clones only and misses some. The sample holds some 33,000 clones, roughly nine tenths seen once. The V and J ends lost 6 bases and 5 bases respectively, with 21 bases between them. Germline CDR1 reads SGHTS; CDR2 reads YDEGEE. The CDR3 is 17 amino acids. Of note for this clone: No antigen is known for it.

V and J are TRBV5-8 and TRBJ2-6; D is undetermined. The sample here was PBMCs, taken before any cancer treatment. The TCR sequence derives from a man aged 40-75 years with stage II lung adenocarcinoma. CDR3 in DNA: TGTGCCAGCAATGGGCGTCATCCACAAAGTCGGGCCAACGTCCTGACTTTC. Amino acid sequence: CASNGRHPQSRANVLTF. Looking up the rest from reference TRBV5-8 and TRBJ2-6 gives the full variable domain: EAGVTQSPTHLIKTRGQQATLRCSPISGHTSVYWYQQALGLGLQFLLWYDEGEERNRGNFPPRFSGRQFPNYSSELNVNALELEDSALYLCASNGRHPQSRANVLTFGAGSRLTVL.